Listed below are T cell receptor beta chains from one sample, sequenced in a study of T cells after yellow fever vaccination. TCRdb re-derived calls from the 5' RACE reads in MiXCR, one entry per CDR3 protein. This sample has 500,000 to 700,000 distinct CDR3 sequences, with 15% to 20% found just once. The specimen comprised PBMCs, sampled 15 days after the yellow fever booster vaccination. The receptors here all came from a man younger than 45 who received the YFV17D yellow fever vaccine. Each CDR3 is given with its conserved first and last residue. The D gene is left open where the match is weak. The size of a clone is reported for some rows only, either as once, few or many, or as a class for expanded clones.

V	length	J	D	size	CDR3	DNA
TRBV28	15	TRBJ2-2	NA	NA	CASSTVGGLSGELFF	TGTGCCAGCAGTACCGTCGGGGGCTTGTCCGGGGAGCTGTTTTTT
TRBV7-8	17	TRBJ2-3	TRBD1	few	CASSPYTGTGRTDTQYF	TGTGCCAGCAGCCCATATACGGGGACAGGGCGGACAGATACGCAGTATTTT
TRBV6-2/TRBV6-3	20	TRBJ2-6	NA	few	CASSYSLSRGGVSGANVLTF	TGTGCCAGCAGTTACTCGCTTTCCAGGGGAGGGGTATCAGGGGCCAACGTCCTGACTTTC
TRBV4-3	18	TRBJ1-4	TRBD1	NA	CASSHRWVSGTGDEKLFF	TGCGCCAGCAGCCATAGATGGGTTTCGGGGACAGGGGATGAAAAACTGTTTTTT
TRBV29-1	13	TRBJ2-7	NA	few	CSVIGTASYEQYF	TGCAGCGTTATTGGAACAGCGTCCTACGAGCAGTACTTC
TRBV21-1	14	TRBJ2-1	NA	NA	CASSKEPGYNEQFF	TGTGCCAGCAGCAAAGAACCAGGCTACAATGAGCAGTTCTTC
TRBV15	13	TRBJ1-2	NA	NA	CATSRSGTYGYTF	TGTGCCACCAGCAGAAGTGGGACCTATGGCTACACCTTC
TRBV11-1	19	TRBJ2-1	TRBD2	few	CASSFNPQTAAGGGNEQFF	TGTGCCAGCAGCTTTAACCCCCAGACAGCAGCGGGAGGGGGCAATGAGCAGTTCTTC
TRBV11-1	19	TRBJ2-1	TRBD2	NA	CASSSNLAGVKSSYNEQFF	TGTGCCAGCAGCTCCAATCTAGCGGGAGTGAAGAGTTCCTACAATGAGCAGTTCTTC
TRBV10-3	12	TRBJ2-7	TRBD1	NA	CATSTGVGEQYF	TGTGCCACCTCGACAGGGGTCGGCGAGCAGTACTTC